A single sample gave rise to the 23 T cell receptor beta chains below, sequenced in a study of cytomegalovirus exposure and HLA in healthy donors. Method: immunoSEQ multiplex PCR; TCRdb's copy keeps in-frame clones and lacks some. The sample consists of approximately 90,000 clones, roughly 92% of them appearing once. The sequenced sample was PBMCs. Source of these receptors: a woman in her thirties in good health and CMV-seropositive.

This rearrangement joins TRBV7-9 to TRBJ2-7, with a tentative D call TRBD1 (6 bases). Germline assignment: CDR1 SEHNR and CDR2 FQNEAQ (reference sequence). V dropped 4 bases and J dropped 3 bases, with 10 bases sitting between them. This CDR3 is 13 amino acids long. The CDR3 coding sequence is TGTGCCAGCAGCTCTTACAGGGTCTACGAGCAGTACTTC. Amino acid sequence: CASSSYRVYEQYF.

This chain uses TRBV28 with TRBJ2-1, with 7 bases that match TRBD2. This CDR3 is built from 18 residues. Per germline, CDR1 MDHEN and CDR2 SYDVKM. Trimming cost V 1 base and J 2 bases; bases outside gene matches: 11. The CDR3 DNA is TGTGCCAGCAGTTTATCGGTGAGCGGGAAGGGCACCTACAATGAGCAGTTCTTC. Translated: CASSLSVSGKGTYNEQFF.

V gene TRBV9 combines with J gene TRBJ1-2; 10 nucleotides align to TRBD1. Germline V CDR1 and CDR2: SGDLS, YYNGEE. This CDR3 has 15 residues. Trimming took 4 bases from V and 4 from J; bases not matched to a gene: 7. This chain's CDR3 is CASSLGTGARYGYTF. The DNA of the CDR3 is TGTGCCAGCAGCCTAGGGACAGGGGCACGCTATGGCTACACCTTC.

The chain uses TRBV15 and TRBJ2-1, with 11 bases that match TRBD2. With 3 bases clipped from V and 6 bases from J, the junction kept 4 bases outside the gene matches. CDR1 is LNHNV, CDR2 YYDKDF, per germline (reference sequence). This CDR3 contains 15 residues. CDR3 sequence reads: CATSSRLAGTNEQFF. The CDR3 nucleotides read TGTGCCACCAGCAGCCGACTAGCGGGAACCAATGAGCAGTTCTTC.

A single count supports this clone. This chain uses TRBV7-9 with TRBJ2-1, with D unclear. Germline values: CDR1 SEHNR, CDR2 FQNEAQ (reference sequence). V gave up 5 bases and J gave up 6 bases, with 17 bases separating them. This CDR3 has 15 amino acids. The CDR3 region is CASSNTGGAINEQFF. In nucleotides, the CDR3 is TGTGCCAGCAGCAACACCGGCGGAGCGATCAATGAGCAGTTCTTC.

CDR3 nucleotides: TGTGCCAGCAGCCCTGGGACAGGGTTTTACGAGCAGTACTTC. It codes for CASSPGTGFYEQYF. The V gene is TRBV9, the J gene TRBJ2-7; 9 nucleotides agree with TRBD1. CDR1 and CDR2 (germline): SGDLS, YYNGEE. The CDR3 runs 14 residues. V gave up 4 bases and J gave up 4 bases; unmatched junction bases: 6.

The chain carries TRBV5-4 and TRBJ2-7; 10 bases line up with TRBD1. This CDR3 has 14 residues. Per the germline V gene, CDR1 is SGHNT and CDR2 is YYREEE (reference sequence). The junction had 3 bases not matched to a gene; V was cut back by 2 bases and J by 4 bases. CDR3 sequence reads: CASSFDRGRYEQYF. The CDR3 DNA follows: TGTGCCAGCAGCTTCGACAGGGGGCGGTACGAGCAGTACTTC. Full variable domain (missing parts from reference TRBV5-4 and TRBJ2-7): ETGVTQSPTHLIKTRGQQVTLRCSSQSGHNTVSWYQQALGQGPQFIFQYYREEENGRGNFPPRFSGLQFPNYSSELNVNALELDDSALYLCASSFDRGRYEQYFGPGTRLTVT.

This clone has just one count. V and J are TRBV6-1 and TRBJ2-7; TRBD2 matches at 13 bases. Germline loops: CDR1 MNHNS, CDR2 SASEGT. J lost 2 bases, V lost 1 base, and 8 bases had no gene match. The CDR3 runs to 18 residues. The CDR3, as DNA: TGTGCCAGCAGTGAAGGAGAACTAGCGGGAGGGATCACCTACGAGCAGTACTTC. Translating gives CASSEGELAGGITYEQYF.

The chain couples TRBV5-1 to TRBJ2-7; 9 bases fit TRBD1. The CDR3 contains 14 residues. Trimming took 4 bases from V and 6 from J; bases not matched to a gene: 8. The germline gives CDR1 SGHRS, CDR2 YFSETQ. Here the CDR3 reads CASSTPGQGGEQYF. CDR3 nucleotide sequence: TGCGCCAGCAGCACCCCGGGACAGGGAGGCGAGCAGTACTTC.

V and J are TRBV28 and TRBJ2-2; D is perhaps TRBD2 (6 bases). The CDR3 totals 14 residues. V was pared by 6 bases and J by 0 bases, with 8 bases between. The germline CDR1 and CDR2 sequences are MDHEN and SYDVKM. In DNA form, the CDR3 reads TGTGCCAGCAGCCTAGCGTCGAACACCGGGGAGCTGTTTTTT. Translation: CASSLASNTGELFF. Full variable domain (outside the CDR3, taken from reference TRBV28 and TRBJ2-2): DVKVTQSSRYLVKRTGEKVFLECVQDMDHENMFWYRQDPGLGLRLIYFSYDVKMKEKGDIPEGYSVSREKKERFSLILESASTNQTSMYLCASSLASNTGELFFGEGSRLTVL.

The genes are TRBV14 and TRBJ2-5; D ambiguous. Germline loops: CDR1 SGHDN, CDR2 FVKESK. This CDR3 has 14 amino acids. Trimming cost V 1 base and J 2 bases, with 8 bases left between them. The CDR3 sequence: CASSQVGGQETQYF. The CDR3 DNA is TGTGCCAGCAGCCAAGTTGGCGGACAAGAGACCCAGTACTTC.

The genes are TRBV6-6 and TRBJ1-3; the D gene is possibly TRBD1 (6 bases). In germline, CDR1 is MNHNY, CDR2 SVGAGI (reference sequence). V lost 3 bases and J lost 5, with 14 bases in between. The CDR3 extends over 15 amino acids. The CDR3 protein is CASSYFSRGRNTIYF. The DNA for the CDR3 is TGTGCCAGCAGTTATTTTAGCAGGGGTCGAAACACCATATATTTT.

The rearrangement links TRBV2 to TRBJ2-5; no clear D. Trimming took 9 bases from V and 7 from J, leaving 9 bases between them. Germline V gives CDR1 SNHLY, CDR2 FYNNEI. CDR3 length: 10 residues. Written as DNA, the CDR3 is TGTGCCAGTACCCTCGGGACCCAGTACTTC. Its translation: CASTLGTQYF.

The V call is TRBV19, the J call TRBJ1-1, with 12 bases aligning to TRBD1. Per the germline V gene, CDR1 is LNHDA and CDR2 is SQIVND (reference sequence). V shed 6 bases, J shed 6 bases, and the junction held 5 bases outside the gene matches. This CDR3 spans 14 amino acids. The CDR3 DNA is TGTGCCAGTAGGGGGACAGGGGGCTTTGCTGAAGCTTTCTTT. It translates to CASRGTGGFAEAFF.

This chain uses TRBV19 with TRBJ2-7; 8 bases agree with TRBD1. This CDR3 is 17 amino acids long. V shed 5 bases and J 2 bases; nucleotides not matched to a gene: 14. Per germline, CDR1 LNHDA and CDR2 SQIVND (reference sequence). Here the CDR3 DNA reads TGTGCCAGTAGTCACCTATGGACAGGGAGTCGACCCTACGAGCAGTACTTC. This gives the protein CASSHLWTGSRPYEQYF.

The rearrangement joins TRBV6-6 to TRBJ1-2, with 7 positions matching TRBD1. The germline gives CDR1 MNHNY, CDR2 SVGAGI (reference sequence). J lost 8 bases, V lost 7 bases, and 13 bases had no gene match. The CDR3 runs to 14 residues. For the CDR3, the DNA is TGTGCCAGCACTGCAAAAACAGGGGTATGGGGCTACACCTTC. Protein: CASTAKTGVWGYTF.

This clone was observed a few times. The chain couples TRBV6-1 to TRBJ2-7; 9 positions agree with TRBD2. After removal of 2 bases from V and 0 bases from J, the junction contained 5 bases not matched to a gene. The germline CDR1 and CDR2 sequences are MNHNS and SASEGT. This CDR3 has 16 amino acids. The CDR3 region has the DNA TGTGCCAGCAGTGAAAGCGCGGGAGGGCACTCCTACGAGCAGTACTTC. Residues: CASSESAGGHSYEQYF.

The V call is TRBV15, the J call TRBJ1-1; D gene ambiguous. V dropped 2 bases and J dropped 6 bases, with 10 bases sitting between them. Germline values: CDR1 LNHNV, CDR2 YYDKDF (reference sequence). The length of the CDR3 is 13 residues. The CDR3 region is CATSRRPVPEAFF. CDR3 DNA sequence: TGTGCCACCAGCAGACGCCCGGTACCTGAAGCTTTCTTT.

This chain joins TRBV5-1 and TRBJ2-1; 10 positions agree with TRBD2. Germline V gene sequence: CDR1 SGHRS, CDR2 YFSETQ. Trimming at V came to 3 bases and at J to 3 bases, leaving 3 bases not matched to a gene. The CDR3 is 15 residues long. CDR3 loop: CASSSVAGGYNEQFF. CDR3 nucleotide sequence: TGCGCCAGCAGCTCGGTAGCGGGAGGCTACAATGAGCAGTTCTTC.

The rearrangement links TRBV27 to TRBJ2-7, with 8 bases matching TRBD1. The CDR3 consists of 14 residues. Germline CDR1 and CDR2: MNHEY and SMNVEV (reference sequence). V lost 6 bases to trimming and J lost 2 bases; unmatched junction nucleotides: 6. CDR3 sequence: CASREDRVAYEQYF. The CDR3 coding sequence is TGTGCCAGCAGAGAGGACAGGGTAGCCTACGAGCAGTACTTC.

V gene TRBV27 combines with J gene TRBJ1-2; D ambiguous. The CDR3 consists of 15 residues. CDR1 is MNHEY and CDR2 is SMNVEV in the germline V gene (reference sequence). V was pared by 6 bases and J by 8 bases, with 22 bases between. The CDR3 is CASREAAGARWGYTF. In DNA form, the CDR3 reads TGTGCCAGCAGAGAAGCCGCGGGAGCCCGCTGGGGCTACACCTTC.

This clone was seen a few times. The CDR3 is CASGSARTNEQYF. CDR3 coding DNA: TGTGCCAGTGGTAGCGCCAGGACTAACGAGCAGTACTTC. This chain joins TRBV19 and TRBJ2-7; weak D call: TRBD2 (6 bases). V lost 8 bases and J 5 bases, leaving 16 bases between the germline ends. CDR1 and CDR2 from the germline V gene are LNHDA and SQIVND (reference sequence). The CDR3 has 13 amino acids. Supplemented by reference TRBV19 and TRBJ2-7, the full variable domain reads DGGITQSPKYLFRKEGQNVTLSCEQNLNHDAMYWYRQDPGQGLRLIYYSQIVNDFQKGDIAEGYSVSREKKESFPLTVTSAQKNPTAFYLCASGSARTNEQYFGPGTRLTVT.

The CDR3 spells CASSLQGSRQPQHF. The CDR3 DNA is TGTGCCAGCAGTCTTCAGGGGAGCAGGCAGCCCCAGCATTTT. The chain employs TRBV28 and TRBJ1-5; weak D call: TRBD1 (6 bases). The CDR3 has 14 residues. Trimming pared 5 bases from V and 7 bases from J, leaving 15 bases between. In germline, CDR1 is MDHEN, CDR2 SYDVKM. Complete variable domain (other parts from reference TRBV28 and TRBJ1-5): DVKVTQSSRYLVKRTGEKVFLECVQDMDHENMFWYRQDPGLGLRLIYFSYDVKMKEKGDIPEGYSVSREKKERFSLILESASTNQTSMYLCASSLQGSRQPQHFGDGTRLSIL.